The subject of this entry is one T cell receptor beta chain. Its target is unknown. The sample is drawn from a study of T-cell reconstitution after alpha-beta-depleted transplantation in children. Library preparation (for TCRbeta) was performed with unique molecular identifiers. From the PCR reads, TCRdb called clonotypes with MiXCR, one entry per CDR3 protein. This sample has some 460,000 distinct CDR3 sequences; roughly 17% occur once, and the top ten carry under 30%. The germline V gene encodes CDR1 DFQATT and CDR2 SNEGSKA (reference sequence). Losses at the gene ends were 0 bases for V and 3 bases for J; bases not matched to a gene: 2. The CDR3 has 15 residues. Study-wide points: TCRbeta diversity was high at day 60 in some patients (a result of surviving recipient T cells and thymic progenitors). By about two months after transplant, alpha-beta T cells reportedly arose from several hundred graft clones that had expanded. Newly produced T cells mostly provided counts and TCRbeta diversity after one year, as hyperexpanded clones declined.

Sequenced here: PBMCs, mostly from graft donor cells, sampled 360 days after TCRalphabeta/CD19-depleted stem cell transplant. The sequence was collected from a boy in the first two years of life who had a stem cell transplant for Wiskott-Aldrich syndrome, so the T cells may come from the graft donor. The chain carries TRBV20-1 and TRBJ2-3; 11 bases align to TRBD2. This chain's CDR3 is CSARDSGRGTDTQYF. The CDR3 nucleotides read TGCAGTGCTAGAGATAGCGGGAGGGGTACAGATACGCAGTATTTT.